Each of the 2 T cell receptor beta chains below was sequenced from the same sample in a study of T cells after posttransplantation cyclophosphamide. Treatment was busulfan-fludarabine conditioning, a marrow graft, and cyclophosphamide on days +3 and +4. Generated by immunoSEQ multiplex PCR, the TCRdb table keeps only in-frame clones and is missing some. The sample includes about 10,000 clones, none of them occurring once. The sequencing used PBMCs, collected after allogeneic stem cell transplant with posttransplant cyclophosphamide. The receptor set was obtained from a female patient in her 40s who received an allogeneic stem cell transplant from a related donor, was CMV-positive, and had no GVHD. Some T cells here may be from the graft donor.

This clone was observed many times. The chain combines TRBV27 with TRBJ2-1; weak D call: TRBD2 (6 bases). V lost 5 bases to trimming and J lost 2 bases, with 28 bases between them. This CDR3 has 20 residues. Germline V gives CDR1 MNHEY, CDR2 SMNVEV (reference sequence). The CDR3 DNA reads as TGTGCCAGCAGTCGCAAAGTCACGGGACTCCTTAGGTCCCCCTACAATGAGCAGTTCTTC. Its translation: CASSRKVTGLLRSPYNEQFF.

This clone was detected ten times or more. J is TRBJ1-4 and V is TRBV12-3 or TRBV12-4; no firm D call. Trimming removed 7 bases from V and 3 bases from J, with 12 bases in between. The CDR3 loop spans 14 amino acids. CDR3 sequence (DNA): TGTGCCAGCAAAACAGTACTCTCTAATGAAAAACTGTTTTTT. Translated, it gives CASKTVLSNEKLFF.